These 15 T cell receptor beta chains share one sample of origin, sequenced in a study of T cells in placental villitis. Study-wide results and limits: Compared with controls at 0.005 to 0.0065, villitis of unknown etiology placentae showed median clonality about 0.05.

Sequencing used immunoSEQ v4. The data were produced by immunoSEQ multiplex PCR, yet TCRdb's version contains in-frame clones alone and is incomplete. Among over a thousand clones listed, 76% were seen once. These receptors have no identified antigens. The material sequenced was placental tissue containing maternal and fetal cells. The receptors derive from a human patient with villitis of unknown etiology; the placental T cells may come from both mother and fetus.

This sequence joins TRBV28 and TRBJ1-5; 7 bases are shared with TRBD1. The CDR3 spans 12 residues. Trimming removed 6 bases from V and 6 bases from J; junction bases left unmatched: 2. Germline V CDR1 and CDR2: MDHEN, SYDVKM. DNA for the CDR3: TGTGCCAGCAGGACAGGGAGTCAGCCCCAGCATTTT. Protein: CASRTGSQPQHF.

As to this clone: The junction departs from germline at one end; a sequencing error may be responsible. The chain combines TRBV7-7 with TRBJ2-3; TRBD2 matches at 11 bases. CDR1 and CDR2 from the germline V gene are SSHAT and FNYEAQ (reference sequence). The CDR3 totals 15 residues. The CDR3 sequence is CASSSGLAGSDTQYF. The CDR3, as DNA: TGTGCTAGCAGCTCAGGACTAGCGGGCTCAGATACGCAGTATTTT.

The chain uses TRBV13 and TRBJ2-5; D remains ambiguous. Between the trimmed V and J ends, which lost 2 bases and 2 bases, there was a span of 9 bases. The CDR3 length is 14 residues. Per the germline V gene, CDR1 is PRHDT and CDR2 is FYEKMQ (reference sequence). The CDR3 bases are TGTGCCAGCAGCTTACGGAGCCTACAAGAGACCCAGTACTTC. Its protein is CASSLRSLQETQYF.

The chain employs TRBV6-2 or TRBV6-3 and TRBJ2-3; the match to TRBD1 covers 7 bases. Looked up from germline, CDR1 is MNHEY and CDR2 is SVGEGT. V was pared by 2 bases and J by 1 base, with 6 bases of the junction left unmatched. The CDR3 has 16 amino acids. The CDR3 region has the DNA TGTGCCAGCAGTTACGTTTCAGGGGGAGGCACAGATACGCAGTATTTT. Residues: CASSYVSGGGTDTQYF.

This chain connects TRBV2 to TRBJ2-7; no clear D. Germline lookup yields CDR1 SNHLY and CDR2 FYNNEI. The ends were cut back, 10 bases at V and 4 bases at J, with 11 bases in the middle. The CDR3 length is 11 residues. The CDR3, as DNA: TGTGCCACCGGTTTCGATTACGAGCAGTACTTC. Its protein product is CATGFDYEQYF.

The chain's CDR3 is CASSYSSQGGGIQYF. DNA for the CDR3: TGTGCCAGCAGTTACTCGTCGCAGGGAGGTGGCATTCAGTACTTC. The chain links TRBV6-5 to TRBJ2-4; TRBD2 might be the D (6 bases). The V gene's germline CDR1 is MNHEY and CDR2 SVGAGI. Trimming stripped 0 bases from V and 9 bases from J, with 15 bases between. This CDR3 has 15 amino acids.

Comments on this clone: Germline is not matched at one junction end, which may reflect a read error. This chain uses TRBV14 with TRBJ1-1, with D unresolved. Germline loops: CDR1 SGHDN, CDR2 FVKESK. The CDR3 runs 13 residues. The CDR3: CASSQYRNTKAFF. CDR3 in DNA: TGTGCCAGCAGCCAATATAGGAACACTAAAGCTTTCTTT.

This sequence joins TRBV5-1 and TRBJ1-1, with D hard to call. CDR1 and CDR2 (germline): SGHRS, YFSETQ. The V end lost 1 base, the J end lost 2 bases, and 12 bases lay between the germline ends. The CDR3 is made up of 15 amino acids. CDR3 protein: CASSLWRSSNTEAFF. The CDR3 region has the DNA TGCGCCAGCAGCTTGTGGAGGAGTTCCAACACTGAAGCTTTCTTT.

This clone was seen a single time. One end of the junction does not line up with germline, which may come from a read error. The rearrangement uses TRBV2 and TRBJ2-3; possibly TRBD1 or TRBD2 for D (6 bases each). In germline, CDR1 is SNHLY, CDR2 FYNNEI. This CDR3 has 16 amino acids. CDR3 loop: CASNEGSGGEVDTQYF. CDR3 bases: TGTGCCAGCAATGAAGGGTCCGGGGGCGAGGTAGATACGCAGTATTTT.

Comment on this clone: One end of the junction is discordant with germline, which a read error may explain. This chain links TRBV6-5 with TRBJ2-7; 8 bases map to TRBD1. The CDR3 spans 15 residues. Germline CDR1 reads MNHEY; CDR2 reads SVGAGI. DNA of the CDR3: TGTGCCAGCAATGTGGAGACAGGGGCCTCCCACGAGCAGTACTTC. Residues: CASNVETGASHEQYF.

The CDR3 nucleotides are TGTGCCAGCAGCACTCGGACTAGCGGGAGTGGAGAGACCCAGTACTTC. Translation: CASSTRTSGSGETQYF. This sequence joins TRBV13 and TRBJ2-5, with TRBD2 matching 13 bases. CDR3 length: 16 residues. Germline V gene lookup returns CDR1 PRHDT and CDR2 FYEKMQ (reference sequence). V was pared by 5 bases and J by 4 bases, with 7 bases of the junction left unmatched.

This rearrangement joins TRBV25-1 to TRBJ2-2; 7 nucleotides line up with TRBD2. V shed 3 bases, J shed 0 bases, and the junction held 10 bases outside the gene matches. The CDR3 is 18 amino acids. The germline gives CDR1 MGHDK, CDR2 SYGVNS. CDR3 DNA: TGTGCCAGCAGTGAGGTGAGGGCGGGGGTTGCGAACACCGGGGAGCTGTTTTTT. Its protein product is CASSEVRAGVANTGELFF.

The rearrangement joins TRBV4-3 to TRBJ1-2, with 8 bases lining up with TRBD1. J lost 3 bases, V lost 0 bases, and 3 bases had no gene match. Germline CDR1 and CDR2: LGHNA and YSLEER. This CDR3 comprises 15 residues. CDR3: CASSQDQGAHYGYTF. The DNA for the CDR3 is TGCGCCAGCAGCCAAGATCAGGGGGCCCACTATGGCTACACCTTC.

The CDR3 here is CASSLVLGGGYEQYF. The CDR3 DNA follows: TGTGCCAGCAGCTTAGTGTTAGGAGGCGGCTACGAGCAGTACTTC. V usage is TRBV7-4 and J usage is TRBJ2-7, with a possible D match to TRBD2 (5 bases). The length of the CDR3 is 15 residues. Trimming took 1 base from V and 3 from J, leaving 13 bases between them. Germline assignment: CDR1 SGHVT and CDR2 SQSDAQ.

This chain joins TRBV4-3 and TRBJ1-2; D possibly corresponds to TRBD1 (5 bases). Per germline, CDR1 LGHNA and CDR2 YSLEER. V dropped 4 bases and J dropped 0 bases, with 6 bases sitting between them. CDR3 size: 13 residues. CDR3 bases: TGCGCCAGCAGCCGACAGACTAACTATGGCTACACCTTC. Translation: CASSRQTNYGYTF.